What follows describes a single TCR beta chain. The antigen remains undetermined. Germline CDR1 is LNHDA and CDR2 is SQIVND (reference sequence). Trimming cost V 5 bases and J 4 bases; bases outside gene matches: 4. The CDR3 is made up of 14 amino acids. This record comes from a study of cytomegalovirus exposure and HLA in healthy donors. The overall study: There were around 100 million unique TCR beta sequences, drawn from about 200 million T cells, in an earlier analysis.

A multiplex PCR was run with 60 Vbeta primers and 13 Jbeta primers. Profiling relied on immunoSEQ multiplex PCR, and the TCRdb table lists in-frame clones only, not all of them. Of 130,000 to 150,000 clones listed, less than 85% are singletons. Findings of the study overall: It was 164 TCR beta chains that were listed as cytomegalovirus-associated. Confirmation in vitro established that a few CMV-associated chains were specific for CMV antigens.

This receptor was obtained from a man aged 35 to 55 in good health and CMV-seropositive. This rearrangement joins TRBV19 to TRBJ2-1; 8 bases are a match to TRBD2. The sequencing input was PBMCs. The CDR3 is CASSGLAGYNEQFF. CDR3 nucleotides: TGTGCCAGTAGTGGTCTAGCGGGTTACAATGAGCAGTTCTTC.